This TCR beta chain was observed in a study of blood T cell repertoires in COVID-19. There are 15 residues in the CDR3. The V end was cut by 3 bases, the J end by 7 bases, with 17 bases between. The germline V gene has CDR1 SGHRS and CDR2 YFSETQ. Sequencing was performed with immunoSEQ multiplex PCR; in TCRdb, only in-frame clones are kept and a portion is missing. The sample includes about 220,000 clones, 80% to 90% seen only once; the top ten take roughly a tenth. Sequencing input: peripheral blood. The sequence derives from a man aged 45-65 years with active or convalescent COVID-19. V usage is TRBV5-1 and J usage is TRBJ2-1; perhaps TRBD1 as D (6 bases). The CDR3 bases are TGCGCCAGCAGCTACTCACAGGGAAGGGGGAATGAGCAGTTCTTC. It yields the protein CASSYSQGRGNEQFF.